The rows below give T cell receptor beta chains drawn from one sample of a study of T cells in localized non-small cell lung cancer. Sequencing used immunoSEQ multiplex PCR; TCRdb keeps in-frame clones, though not all of them. The table lists 20,000 to 30,000 clones, 92% of them singletons, with under 3% in the top ten. This specimen consisted of peripheral blood, obtained before any cancer treatment. The receptors here all came from a woman aged 40-75 years with stage I lung adenocarcinoma. The CDR3 runs from the conserved cysteine through the conserved F or W. Each record gives: D gene, J gene, V gene, clone size, CDR3 protein, CDR3 DNA. A D gene is named only where the DNA matches it firmly. Only part of the rows carry a size: once, few, many, or a class if the clone is expanded.

d_gene: TRBD2
j_gene: TRBJ2-3
v_gene: TRBV7-6
abundance: .
CDR3aa: CASSFAGGIPHTQYF
CDR3nt: TGTGCCAGCAGCTTTGCGGGAGGGATCCCTCATACGCAGTATTTT

d_gene: .
j_gene: TRBJ1-3
v_gene: TRBV6-5
abundance: once
CDR3aa: CASATSSGNTIYF
CDR3nt: TGTGCCAGCGCCACCAGCTCTGGAAACACCATATATTTT

d_gene: .
j_gene: TRBJ2-3
v_gene: TRBV5-4
abundance: .
CDR3aa: CASSLGGSSTDTQYF
CDR3nt: TGTGCCAGCAGCTTAGGGGGGAGTAGCACAGATACGCAGTATTTT

d_gene: TRBD1
j_gene: TRBJ1-1
v_gene: TRBV6-1
abundance: .
CDR3aa: CASSVGTGMAEAFF
CDR3nt: TGTGCCAGCAGTGTCGGGACAGGGATGGCTGAAGCTTTCTTT

d_gene: .
j_gene: TRBJ2-4
v_gene: TRBV29-1
abundance: .
CDR3aa: CSVEDQGSKNIQYF
CDR3nt: TGCAGCGTTGAAGATCAGGGGTCCAAAAACATTCAGTACTTC

d_gene: .
j_gene: TRBJ1-6
v_gene: TRBV2
abundance: .
CDR3aa: CASGDRSSYNSPLHF
CDR3nt: TGTGCCAGCGGTGACAGGAGCTCCTATAATTCACCCCTCCACTTT

d_gene: TRBD1
j_gene: TRBJ1-2
v_gene: TRBV28
abundance: .
CDR3aa: CASSRSDRVGDGYTF
CDR3nt: TGTGCCAGCAGTAGATCCGACAGGGTGGGGGATGGCTACACCTTC

d_gene: .
j_gene: TRBJ1-1
v_gene: TRBV18
abundance: .
CDR3aa: CASSRGENTEAFF
CDR3nt: TGTGCCAGCTCACGCGGGGAGAACACTGAAGCTTTCTTT

d_gene: TRBD1
j_gene: TRBJ2-3
v_gene: TRBV27
abundance: .
CDR3aa: CASSPGTGPDTQYF
CDR3nt: TGTGCCAGCAGCCCCGGGACAGGGCCAGATACGCAGTATTTT

d_gene: .
j_gene: TRBJ2-5
v_gene: TRBV5-1
abundance: .
CDR3aa: CASSLQGWDKGTQYF
CDR3nt: TGCGCCAGCAGCCTGCAGGGGTGGGACAAGGGGACCCAGTACTTC

d_gene: .
j_gene: TRBJ2-1
v_gene: TRBV11-3
abundance: .
CDR3aa: CASSLAGGGSYNEQFF
CDR3nt: TGTGCCAGCAGTTTAGCCGGGGGCGGCTCCTACAATGAGCAGTTCTTC

d_gene: .
j_gene: TRBJ2-7
v_gene: TRBV10-3
abundance: .
CDR3aa: CAISAPPAASLSYEQYF
CDR3nt: TGTGCCATCAGTGCCCCGCCCGCGGCCTCCCTCTCCTACGAGCAGTACTTC

d_gene: TRBD1
j_gene: TRBJ2-3
v_gene: TRBV28
abundance: .
CDR3aa: CASSSLGQGTDTQYF
CDR3nt: TGTGCCAGCAGTTCCCTGGGACAGGGCACAGATACGCAGTATTTT

d_gene: .
j_gene: TRBJ1-3
v_gene: TRBV10-1
abundance: .
CDR3aa: CASSESDPGADTIYF
CDR3nt: TGCGCCAGCAGTGAGTCGGACCCGGGCGCAGACACCATATATTTT

d_gene: TRBD2
j_gene: TRBJ2-7
v_gene: TRBV29-1
abundance: once
CDR3aa: CSVGRGLVNYEQYF
CDR3nt: TGCAGCGTTGGCAGGGGACTAGTCAACTACGAGCAGTACTTC

d_gene: TRBD1
j_gene: TRBJ1-2
v_gene: TRBV19
abundance: once
CDR3aa: CASSPDRGIYGYTF
CDR3nt: TGTGCCAGTAGTCCGGACAGGGGAATCTATGGCTACACCTTC

d_gene: .
j_gene: TRBJ2-1
v_gene: TRBV9
abundance: .
CDR3aa: CASSQSSSAGGEQFF
CDR3nt: TGTGCCAGCAGCCAGTCCTCCTCGGCCGGGGGTGAGCAGTTCTTC

d_gene: .
j_gene: TRBJ1-1
v_gene: TRBV5-1
abundance: .
CDR3aa: CASSSYTWETGRGKTEAFF
CDR3nt: TGCGCCAGCAGCTCTTACACTTGGGAAACAGGGAGAGGGAAGACTGAAGCTTTCTTT

d_gene: .
j_gene: TRBJ2-3
v_gene: TRBV7-2
abundance: .
CDR3aa: CASSLWGGNTDTQYF
CDR3nt: TGTGCCAGCAGCTTATGGGGCGGGAACACAGATACGCAGTATTTT

d_gene: .
j_gene: TRBJ1-3
v_gene: TRBV5-1
abundance: once
CDR3aa: CASSPGQTSGNTIYF
CDR3nt: TGCGCCAGCAGCCCAGGACAGACCTCTGGAAACACCATATATTTT

d_gene: .
j_gene: TRBJ1-2
v_gene: TRBV5-1
abundance: .
CDR3aa: CASSLNSPYGYTF
CDR3nt: TGCGCCAGCAGCTTGAACAGTCCATATGGCTACACCTTC

d_gene: .
j_gene: TRBJ2-3
v_gene: TRBV4-1
abundance: .
CDR3aa: CASSQDFQATDTQYF
CDR3nt: TGCGCCAGCAGCCAAGATTTCCAGGCCACAGATACGCAGTATTTT

d_gene: .
j_gene: TRBJ1-6
v_gene: TRBV2
abundance: .
CDR3aa: CASSEGRLNSPLHF
CDR3nt: TGTGCCAGCAGTGAGGGACGGTTGAATTCACCCCTCCACTTT

d_gene: TRBD2
j_gene: TRBJ2-5
v_gene: TRBV7-6
abundance: .
CDR3aa: CASSWAGTSFETQYF
CDR3nt: TGTGCCAGCAGCTGGGCTGGGACTAGCTTTGAGACCCAGTACTTC

d_gene: TRBD1
j_gene: TRBJ2-7
v_gene: TRBV9
abundance: .
CDR3aa: CASRTGQSYEQYF
CDR3nt: TGTGCCAGCAGAACGGGACAGTCCTACGAGCAGTACTTC

d_gene: TRBD2
j_gene: TRBJ2-4
v_gene: TRBV29-1
abundance: .
CDR3aa: CSVGVAATSGSQYF
CDR3nt: TGCAGCGTTGGGGTTGCAGCTACTAGCGGGAGTCAGTACTTC

d_gene: .
j_gene: TRBJ1-3
v_gene: TRBV2
abundance: .
CDR3aa: CASRPGTSGNTIYF
CDR3nt: TGTGCCAGCAGACCTGGGACTTCTGGAAACACCATATATTTT

d_gene: TRBD2
j_gene: TRBJ2-5
v_gene: TRBV19
abundance: .
CDR3aa: CASSMTLAGATQYF
CDR3nt: TGTGCCAGTAGTATGACTCTAGCGGGAGCGACCCAGTACTTC

d_gene: .
j_gene: TRBJ2-7
v_gene: TRBV18
abundance: .
CDR3aa: CASSRDRSYEQYF
CDR3nt: TGTGCCAGCTCACGAGACAGGTCCTACGAGCAGTACTTC

d_gene: .
j_gene: TRBJ2-5
v_gene: TRBV18
abundance: .
CDR3aa: CASSPLPQGPQYF
CDR3nt: TGTGCCAGCTCACCACTCCCCCAGGGGCCCCAGTACTTC

d_gene: .
j_gene: TRBJ1-5
v_gene: TRBV5-1
abundance: .
CDR3aa: CASSLEGLDQPQHF
CDR3nt: TGCGCCAGCAGCTTGGAGGGGTTGGATCAGCCCCAGCATTTT

d_gene: .
j_gene: TRBJ2-1
v_gene: TRBV28
abundance: .
CDR3aa: CASSPSGVREQFF
CDR3nt: TGTGCCAGCAGTCCCAGCGGAGTGCGAGAGCAGTTCTTC

d_gene: TRBD2
j_gene: TRBJ2-5
v_gene: TRBV18
abundance: .
CDR3aa: CASSPLTSGYLEIPQYF
CDR3nt: TGTGCCAGCTCACCATTGACTAGCGGCTATCTAGAGATTCCCCAGTACTTC

d_gene: .
j_gene: TRBJ2-1
v_gene: TRBV28
abundance: .
CDR3aa: CASSKRRFPVYNEQFF
CDR3nt: TGTGCCAGCAGTAAGAGACGGTTCCCGGTTTACAATGAGCAGTTCTTC

d_gene: TRBD2
j_gene: TRBJ2-1
v_gene: TRBV9
abundance: .
CDR3aa: CASSVRGSEHNEQFF
CDR3nt: TGTGCCAGCAGCGTGCGCGGGAGCGAGCACAATGAGCAGTTCTTC

d_gene: .
j_gene: TRBJ2-3
v_gene: TRBV21-1
abundance: .
CDR3aa: CASTGSGTDTQYF
CDR3nt: TGTGCCAGCACCGGGAGTGGCACAGATACGCAGTATTTT

d_gene: .
j_gene: TRBJ1-1
v_gene: TRBV6-5
abundance: .
CDR3aa: CASRSPRVGATEAFF
CDR3nt: TGTGCCAGCAGGAGCCCCAGGGTTGGGGCAACTGAAGCTTTCTTT

d_gene: .
j_gene: TRBJ2-7
v_gene: TRBV30
abundance: .
CDR3aa: CAQWTVTEIYEQYF
CDR3nt: TGTGCTCAATGGACTGTAACGGAGATCTACGAGCAGTACTTC

d_gene: TRBD1
j_gene: TRBJ2-3
v_gene: TRBV5-6
abundance: .
CDR3aa: CASSGVGTGATDTQYF
CDR3nt: TGTGCCAGCAGCGGAGTTGGGACAGGGGCCACAGATACGCAGTATTTT

d_gene: .
j_gene: TRBJ1-2
v_gene: TRBV30
abundance: .
CDR3aa: CAWRWGGRYGYTF
CDR3nt: TGTGCCTGGAGATGGGGGGGGAGATATGGCTACACCTTC

d_gene: .
j_gene: TRBJ2-2
v_gene: TRBV6-1
abundance: .
CDR3aa: CGTGELFF
CDR3nt: TGCGGAACCGGGGAGCTGTTTTTT

d_gene: .
j_gene: TRBJ1-2
v_gene: TRBV28
abundance: .
CDR3aa: CASTLGGYGYTF
CDR3nt: TGTGCCAGCACCTTGGGAGGATATGGCTACACCTTC

d_gene: TRBD1
j_gene: TRBJ2-7
v_gene: TRBV6-5
abundance: .
CDR3aa: CASIQKPGQGYEQYF
CDR3nt: TGTGCCAGCATTCAGAAGCCGGGACAGGGCTACGAGCAGTACTTC

d_gene: TRBD2
j_gene: TRBJ2-7
v_gene: TRBV6-1
abundance: .
CDR3aa: CASSEWLAGGSYEQYF
CDR3nt: TGTGCCAGCAGTGAATGGTTAGCGGGAGGCTCCTACGAGCAGTACTTC

d_gene: .
j_gene: TRBJ2-3
v_gene: TRBV11-3
abundance: .
CDR3aa: CASEGGLTDTQYF
CDR3nt: TGTGCCAGCGAAGGGGGGCTCACAGATACGCAGTATTTT

d_gene: .
j_gene: TRBJ2-1
v_gene: TRBV18
abundance: .
CDR3aa: CASSPVFRGPSSYNEQFF
CDR3nt: TGTGCCAGCTCACCAGTATTCCGGGGGCCTAGCTCCTACAATGAGCAGTTCTTC

d_gene: TRBD2
j_gene: TRBJ2-5
v_gene: TRBV25-1
abundance: .
CDR3aa: CASSELRERETQYF
CDR3nt: TGTGCCAGCAGTGAACTGCGGGAGAGAGAGACCCAGTACTTC

d_gene: .
j_gene: TRBJ2-1
v_gene: TRBV27
abundance: .
CDR3aa: CASSFSGFESNEQFF
CDR3nt: TGTGCCAGCAGTTTCAGCGGGTTCGAGTCGAATGAGCAGTTCTTC

d_gene: TRBD2
j_gene: TRBJ2-3
v_gene: TRBV5-6
abundance: .
CDR3aa: CASSSTAGVKDTQYF
CDR3nt: TGTGCCAGCAGCTCAACAGCGGGAGTTAAAGATACGCAGTATTTT

d_gene: .
j_gene: TRBJ2-5
v_gene: TRBV29-1
abundance: .
CDR3aa: CSVDGIQGSQETQYF
CDR3nt: TGCAGCGTGGACGGTATACAGGGATCACAAGAGACCCAGTACTTC

d_gene: .
j_gene: TRBJ2-1
v_gene: TRBV9
abundance: .
CDR3aa: CASSPTGHWNNEQFF
CDR3nt: TGTGCCAGCAGCCCAACGGGCCACTGGAACAATGAGCAGTTCTTC

d_gene: TRBD1
j_gene: TRBJ1-2
v_gene: TRBV13
abundance: .
CDR3aa: CASSLGGRGLYGYTF
CDR3nt: TGTGCCAGCAGCTTAGGGGGCAGGGGGCTCTATGGCTACACCTTC

d_gene: .
j_gene: TRBJ2-1
v_gene: TRBV6-4
abundance: once
CDR3aa: CASSDMGGHNEQFF
CDR3nt: TGTGCCAGCAGTGATATGGGGGGCCACAATGAGCAGTTCTTC

d_gene: .
j_gene: TRBJ2-3
v_gene: TRBV2
abundance: .
CDR3aa: CASGTYPDTQYF
CDR3nt: TGTGCCAGCGGGACTTACCCAGATACGCAGTATTTT

d_gene: TRBD1
j_gene: TRBJ2-3
v_gene: TRBV6-5
abundance: .
CDR3aa: CASSYGQASDTQYF
CDR3nt: TGTGCCAGCAGTTACGGACAGGCGTCAGATACGCAGTATTTT

d_gene: .
j_gene: TRBJ1-5
v_gene: TRBV30
abundance: .
CDR3aa: CAWSVGRDQPQHF
CDR3nt: TGTGCCTGGAGTGTGGGACGAGATCAGCCCCAGCATTTT

d_gene: TRBD2
j_gene: TRBJ2-6
v_gene: TRBV11-3
abundance: .
CDR3aa: CASSYRTSGRIAGANVLTF
CDR3nt: TGTGCCAGCAGCTATCGGACTAGCGGGAGGATCGCTGGGGCCAACGTCCTGACTTTC

d_gene: .
j_gene: TRBJ2-1
v_gene: TRBV14
abundance: .
CDR3aa: CASSQDQDGAPFYNEQFF
CDR3nt: TGTGCCAGCAGCCAAGATCAGGACGGAGCCCCTTTCTACAATGAGCAGTTCTTC

d_gene: .
j_gene: TRBJ2-6
v_gene: TRBV7-2
abundance: .
CDR3aa: CASSSLYGANVLTF
CDR3nt: TGTGCCAGCAGCTCTCTCTACGGGGCCAACGTCCTGACTTTC